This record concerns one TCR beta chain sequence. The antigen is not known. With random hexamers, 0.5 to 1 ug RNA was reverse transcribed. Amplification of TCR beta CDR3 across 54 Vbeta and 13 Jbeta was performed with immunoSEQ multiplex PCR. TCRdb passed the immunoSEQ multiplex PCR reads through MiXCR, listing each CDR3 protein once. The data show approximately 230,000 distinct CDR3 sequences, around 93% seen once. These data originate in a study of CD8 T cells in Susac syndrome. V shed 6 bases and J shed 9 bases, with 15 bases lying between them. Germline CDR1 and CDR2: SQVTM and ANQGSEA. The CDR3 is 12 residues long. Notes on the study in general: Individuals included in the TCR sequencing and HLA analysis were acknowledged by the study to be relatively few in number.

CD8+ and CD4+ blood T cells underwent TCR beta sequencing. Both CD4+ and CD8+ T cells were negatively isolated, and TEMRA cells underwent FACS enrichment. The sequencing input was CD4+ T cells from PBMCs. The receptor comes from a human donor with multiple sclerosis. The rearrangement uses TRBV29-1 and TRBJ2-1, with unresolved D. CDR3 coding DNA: TGCAGCGTGGATGGACCTCCAAGTGAGCAGTTCTTC. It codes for CSVDGPPSEQFF.